This entry features one T cell receptor (beta chain) sequence. Germline CDR1 and CDR2: KGHSH and LQKENI. Trimming stripped 8 bases from V and 0 bases from J, with 14 bases between. The CDR3 has 15 residues. The sample comes from a study of blood T cell repertoires in COVID-19. Assay: immunoSEQ multiplex PCR; the TCRdb copy retains only in-frame clones and omits some. Counted here are some 340,000 clones, 90% occurring once; the ten biggest clones make up 3.9%. The TCR originated in a woman in her 30s who had been exposed to COVID-19. The sequenced sample consisted of PBMCs or T cells enriched from blood (not recorded which). The rearrangement uses TRBV18 and TRBJ1-3; no definite D call. CDR3 in DNA: TGTGCCAGCACCCTCGCTTTGAGCTCTGGAAACACCATATATTTT. Protein sequence: CASTLALSSGNTIYF.